The 26 T cell receptor beta chains given below trace back to one sample, sequenced in a study of CD8 T cells in ankylosing spondylitis. TCRdb ran MiXCR on the 5' RACE reads and lists one entry per CDR3 protein. The sample carries about 240,000 distinct CDR3 sequences, roughly a tenth recorded once. The sample taken for sequencing was blood, either unsorted or a sorted T cell fraction (not recorded which). All receptors derive from a male donor with ankylosing spondylitis or in good health (not recorded which).

This clonotype was observed many times. V usage is TRBV10-3 and J usage is TRBJ2-1; maybe TRBD1 (6 bases). CDR1 is ENHRY, CDR2 SYGVKD, per germline. The V and J ends lost 3 bases and 7 bases respectively, with 13 bases between them. The length of the CDR3 is 14 residues. Written as DNA, the CDR3 is TGTGCCATCAGTGACCAGGGGCTGTTAAATGAGCAGTTCTTC. As protein: CAISDQGLLNEQFF.

The genes are TRBV5-1 and TRBJ1-6; 10 positions agree with TRBD1. The CDR3 runs 16 residues. V was clipped by 5 bases and J by 8 bases; unmatched bases: 10. Looked up from germline, CDR1 is SGHRS and CDR2 is YFSETQ. The CDR3, as DNA: TGCGCCAGCAGACTCTGGACCGGGACAGGGGATTCACCCCTCCACTTT. Translating it yields CASRLWTGTGDSPLHF.

There are many counts of this clonotype. The J gene is TRBJ1-1, the V gene TRBV6-1, with TRBD1 as a possible D gene (6 bases). Germline V CDR1 and CDR2: MNHNS, SASEGT. The CDR3 runs 13 residues. V gave up 5 bases and J gave up 3 bases, with 10 bases separating them. The CDR3 coding sequence is TGTGCCAGCAGTACGGACAGAGACACTGAAGCTTTCTTT. Translation gives CASSTDRDTEAFF.

This clonotype was counted only a few times. This rearrangement joins TRBV19 to TRBJ2-3; D remains ambiguous. The CDR3 runs to 13 residues. Between the trimmed V and J ends, which lost 0 bases and 2 bases, there was a span of 3 bases. CDR1 is LNHDA and CDR2 is SQIVND in the germline V gene (reference sequence). Here the CDR3 reads CASSIEPTDTQYF. The CDR3 DNA reads as TGTGCCAGTAGTATAGAGCCCACAGATACGCAGTATTTT. The whole variable domain, filled in from reference TRBV19 and TRBJ2-3, reads DGGITQSPKYLFRKEGQNVTLSCEQNLNHDAMYWYRQDPGQGLRLIYYSQIVNDFQKGDIAEGYSVSREKKESFPLTVTSAQKNPTAFYLCASSIEPTDTQYFGPGTRLTVL.

This clonotype was found many times. The J gene is TRBJ2-7, the V gene TRBV5-1; no clear D. CDR3 length: 16 residues. Germline V CDR1 and CDR2: SGHRS, YFSETQ. Trimming removed 5 bases at V and 3 bases at J, with 21 bases between. The chain's CDR3 is CASSSTSTGPYYEQYF. The CDR3 nucleotides are TGCGCCAGCAGTTCTACTTCGACTGGTCCCTACTACGAGCAGTACTTC.

This clonotype turned up a few times. The rearrangement joins TRBV6-5 to TRBJ2-3; D perhaps matches TRBD2 (7 bases). The germline gives CDR1 MNHEY, CDR2 SVGAGI. The CDR3 loop spans 15 amino acids. V lost 2 bases and J lost 5, with 14 bases in between. CDR3 DNA sequence: TGTGCCAGCAGTTACGGGGGGGGGCCCATAGATACGCAGTATTTT. This sequence encodes CASSYGGGPIDTQYF.

Concerning this clonotype itself: At one boundary the junction diverges from the germline segment, which might be a read error. The CDR3 here is CASSQGLAADTQYF. DNA of the CDR3: TGCGCCAGCAGCCAAGGACTAGCGGCAGATACGCAGTATTTT. The rearrangement links TRBV11-1 to TRBJ2-3; 10 bases agree with TRBD2. CDR1 is SGHAT and CDR2 is FQDESV in the germline V gene (reference sequence). CDR3 length equals 14 residues.

The chain couples TRBV5-5 to TRBJ2-7; D not resolved. This CDR3 has 18 amino acids. V was trimmed by 3 bases and J by 0 bases, leaving 22 bases between them. The germline V gene encodes CDR1 SGHKS and CDR2 YYEKEE (reference sequence). DNA for the CDR3: TGTGCCAGCAGCTCTTTTCGGACGGATCGCCAGACCTCCTACGAGCAGTACTTC. Translated, it gives CASSSFRTDRQTSYEQYF. The whole variable domain, filled in from reference TRBV5-5 and TRBJ2-7, reads DAGVTQSPTHLIKTRGQQVTLRCSPISGHKSVSWYQQVLGQGPQFIFQYYEKEERGRGNFPDRFSARQFPNYSSELNVNALLLGDSALYLCASSSFRTDRQTSYEQYFGPGTRLTVT.

This clonotype was observed a handful of times. The gene calls are TRBV20-1 and TRBJ2-1; D ambiguous. The CDR3 has 12 residues. CDR1 is DFQATT, CDR2 SNEGSKA, per germline (reference sequence). V was pared by 3 bases and J by 4 bases, with 7 bases between. Written as DNA, the CDR3 is TGCAGTGCTAGCGGACCGTACAATGAGCAGTTCTTC. As protein: CSASGPYNEQFF.

This rearrangement joins TRBV29-1 to TRBJ2-7, with TRBD2 matching over 9 bases. Germline V gene sequence: CDR1 SQVTM, CDR2 ANQGSEA. The CDR3 has 15 amino acids. With 2 bases clipped from V and 4 bases from J, the junction kept 9 bases outside the gene matches. CDR3 region: CSVESELAGRYEQYF. The CDR3 DNA follows: TGCAGCGTTGAATCGGAACTAGCGGGTAGATACGAGCAGTACTTC.

This clonotype occurred a few times. This rearrangement joins TRBV5-1 to TRBJ2-5; maybe TRBD1 (5 bases). Per germline, CDR1 SGHRS and CDR2 YFSETQ. V dropped 0 bases and J dropped 0 bases, with 18 bases sitting between them. The CDR3 consists of 18 residues. CDR3 sequence: CASSLVDFRGPYQETQYF. The CDR3 DNA sequence: TGCGCCAGCAGCTTGGTGGATTTTAGGGGCCCGTACCAAGAGACCCAGTACTTC.

The V and J genes are TRBV6-5 and TRBJ2-5, with unresolved D. Germline CDR1 and CDR2: MNHEY and SVGAGI. CDR3 size: 15 residues. V was shortened by 2 bases and J by 4 bases, with 14 bases between the two germline ends. For the CDR3, the DNA is TGTGCCAGCAGTTACAGTTACGGGCGCCGAGAGACCCAGTACTTC. Amino acids: CASSYSYGRRETQYF.

This clonotype was detected a few times. The J gene is TRBJ2-1, the V gene TRBV2, with D perhaps matching TRBD2 (6 bases). CDR1 and CDR2 from the germline V gene are SNHLY and FYNNEI. V shed 5 bases and J shed 6 bases, with 17 bases lying between them. This CDR3 spans 15 amino acids. The CDR3: CASSRTQSEGNEQFF. The CDR3 nucleotides read TGTGCCAGCAGTAGGACTCAATCGGAGGGCAATGAGCAGTTCTTC.

V usage is TRBV7-9 and J usage is TRBJ2-3; D is uncertain. V lost 5 bases and J 5 bases, leaving 11 bases between the germline ends. This CDR3 has 13 amino acids. Germline V lookup: CDR1 SEHNR, CDR2 FQNEAQ (reference sequence). The CDR3 nucleotides read TGTGCCAGCAGCCCAACTGCGGAAGATACGCAGTATTTT. Translating it yields CASSPTAEDTQYF.

This clonotype was seen at least ten times. The V gene is TRBV5-5, the J gene TRBJ2-5, with TRBD1 matching 9 bases. CDR3 length: 14 amino acids. V dropped 4 bases and J dropped 4; count of bases not matched to a gene: 5. CDR1 SGHKS and CDR2 YYEKEE come from the germline V gene (reference sequence). The CDR3 DNA is TGTGCCAGCAGCGTTAACAGGGGGCCAGAGACCCAGTACTTC. Translated, it gives CASSVNRGPETQYF.

This clonotype has a count of ten or more. The chain recombines TRBV29-1 with TRBJ2-1, with 10 bases fitting TRBD2. J lost 0 bases, V lost 4 bases, and 6 bases had no gene match. CDR3 length: 16 residues. Germline V gives CDR1 SQVTM, CDR2 ANQGSEA. The CDR3: CSVGGLAVYSYNEQFF. As DNA, the CDR3 is TGCAGCGTTGGTGGACTAGCGGTATACTCCTACAATGAGCAGTTCTTC.

In its sample, this clonotype was seen many times. The J gene is TRBJ2-3, the V gene TRBV5-1; 11 bases match TRBD2. This CDR3 spans 15 amino acids. Losses at the gene ends were 4 bases for V and 6 bases for J; bases not matched to a gene: 7. Germline loops: CDR1 SGHRS, CDR2 YFSETQ. For the CDR3, the DNA is TGCGCCAGCAGCCCTGGGACTAGCGGCGGGGATACGCAGTATTTT. It translates to CASSPGTSGGDTQYF. Filled out from reference TRBV5-1 and TRBJ2-3, the complete variable domain reads KAGVTQTPRYLIKTRGQQVTLSCSPISGHRSVSWYQQTPGQGLQFLFEYFSETQRNKGNFPGRFSGRQFSNSRSEMNVSTLELGDSALYLCASSPGTSGGDTQYFGPGTRLTVL.

This clonotype showed up many times. This chain joins TRBV27 and TRBJ2-2; D not resolved. With 7 bases removed from V and 0 bases from J, the gap between germline ends came to 9 bases. Germline CDR1 reads MNHEY; CDR2 reads SMNVEV (reference sequence). This CDR3 is built from 14 residues. CDR3 sequence reads: CASTWFANTGELFF. The DNA for the CDR3 is TGTGCCAGCACCTGGTTCGCGAACACCGGGGAGCTGTTTTTT.

The sample holds a few counts of this clonotype. The CDR3 coding sequence is TGCAGCGTCCACGATCGGGAGGCAGGGGGCTTCTACGAGCAGTACTTC. Protein: CSVHDREAGGFYEQYF. The rearrangement links TRBV29-1 to TRBJ2-7, with D maybe TRBD1 (8 bases). There are 16 residues in the CDR3. The ends were cut back, 6 bases at V and 3 bases at J, with 24 bases in the middle. Germline CDR1 and CDR2: SQVTM and ANQGSEA.

This clonotype was observed many times. V is TRBV15 and J is TRBJ2-1; D may be TRBD1 (5 bases). The V and J ends lost 3 bases and 7 bases respectively, with 19 bases between them. There are 16 residues in the CDR3. Germline CDR1 LNHNV, CDR2 YYDKDF (reference sequence). The CDR3 nucleotides read TGTGCCACCAGCAGTGTACCAGGGTTCCCAGTAAATGAGCAGTTCTTC. It translates to CATSSVPGFPVNEQFF.

This clonotype was observed many times. This sequence joins TRBV5-1 and TRBJ1-2, with unresolved D. Trimming pared 5 bases from V and 2 bases from J, leaving 7 bases between. Germline CDR1 is SGHRS and CDR2 is YFSETQ. The CDR3 runs to 12 residues. The DNA for the CDR3 is TGCGCCAGCAGATACGGAAACTATGGCTACACCTTC. It is translated as CASRYGNYGYTF.

This chain joins TRBV10-3 and TRBJ2-3, with 10 bases lining up with TRBD2. The CDR3 sequence is 15 residues long. J gave up 5 bases and V 4 bases, and 6 bases lay outside the gene matches. Looked up from germline, CDR1 is ENHRY and CDR2 is SYGVKD. CDR3 coding DNA: TGTGCCATCAGTGCCGGGACTAGCGTTGAAGATACGCAGTATTTT. This encodes CAISAGTSVEDTQYF.

In this sample, this clonotype turned up a few times. The chain combines TRBV10-3 with TRBJ2-3; D is undetermined. The CDR3 has 15 residues. Deletions cut 2 bases from V and 0 bases from J, with 9 bases between. CDR1 is ENHRY and CDR2 is SYGVKD in the germline V gene. For the CDR3, the DNA is TGTGCCATCAGTGAGGGACCCCTAAGCACAGATACGCAGTATTTT. This encodes CAISEGPLSTDTQYF.

This clonotype was counted many times. CDR3 residues: CASRDSSGQNNEQFF. In nucleotides, the CDR3 is TGTGCCAGCAGGGATTCCTCGGGACAGAACAATGAGCAGTTCTTC. This sequence joins TRBV12-3 or TRBV12-4 and TRBJ2-1; the match to TRBD1 covers 7 bases. The CDR3 sequence is 15 residues long. Trimming took 6 bases from V and 5 from J; bases not matched to a gene: 10.

The chain employs TRBV3-1 and TRBJ2-5, with 10 nucleotides matching TRBD2. The CDR3 runs to 16 residues. Per the germline V gene, CDR1 is LGHDT and CDR2 is YNNKEL (reference sequence). V gave up 3 bases and J gave up 3 bases; unmatched junction bases: 7. The CDR3 loop is CASSQGSLAGEETQYF. In DNA form, the CDR3 reads TGTGCCAGCAGCCAGGGTTCCCTAGCGGGAGAAGAGACCCAGTACTTC.

This clonotype was picked up many times. The chain is built from TRBV15 and TRBJ2-5, with 9 positions matching TRBD1. The germline V gene has CDR1 LNHNV and CDR2 YYDKDF (reference sequence). With 0 bases clipped from V and 9 bases from J, the junction kept 8 bases outside the gene matches. This CDR3 region has 15 residues. CDR3 amino acids: CATSRDLGTGNAQYF. The CDR3 coding sequence is TGTGCCACCAGCAGAGATCTTGGGACAGGGAATGCCCAGTACTTC.